This is a list of T cell receptor beta chains from one sample in a study of shared clonotypes between healthy human individuals. Sequencing used immunoSEQ multiplex PCR; TCRdb keeps in-frame clones, though not all of them. The data show hundreds of thousands of clones, with roughly 70% seen just once and about 1.7% held by the top ten. The specimen sequenced was memory CD4+ T cells sorted from blood. The receptors originated from a woman aged 25-40 years in good health. Both conserved end residues are trimmed from each CDR3. The order of the fields is J gene, V gene, clone size, D gene, CDR3 protein. A D gene is named only where the DNA matches it firmly. Size is stated for part of the rows, as once, few or many counts, or as a class when the clone is expanded.

TRBJ2-3	TRBV15	NA	TRBD1	ATAQGAKADTQY
TRBJ2-1	TRBV14	NA	TRBD2	ASSQDGLAGRLVDEQF
TRBJ2-7	TRBV7-9	once	TRBD1	ASSLAGTGGEQY
TRBJ2-2	TRBV14	many	TRBD2	ASRFSGTGELF
TRBJ1-1	TRBV19	NA	TRBD1	ASYSGGAIRTEAF
TRBJ2-7	TRBV5-1	NA	NA	ASTSQGSSATYEQY
TRBJ2-7	TRBV7-2	many	NA	ASSEAGTPVTYEQY
TRBJ2-7	TRBV28	NA	NA	ASSTFGGTYEQY
TRBJ2-2	TRBV5-1	once	NA	ASSSGLGANTGELF
TRBJ1-2	TRBV29-1	NA	TRBD1	SVHDRGKRSYGYT
TRBJ2-5	TRBV5-1	NA	NA	ASSESRPGETQY
TRBJ2-7	TRBV2	NA	NA	ASSAHTAGQRAYEQY
TRBJ2-3	TRBV20-1	NA	NA	SSRIPDTQY
TRBJ2-7	TRBV29-1	NA	NA	SVLLPGYEQY
TRBJ1-4	TRBV7-9	few	NA	ASSSPGANEKLF
TRBJ1-3	TRBV7-8	NA	NA	ASSFGQISGNTIY
TRBJ2-1	TRBV5-1	once	NA	ASSFDSSSYNEQF
TRBJ2-7	TRBV19	NA	NA	ASKKVENEQY
TRBJ1-1	TRBV6-5	NA	NA	ASSANGREAF
TRBJ2-6	TRBV15	NA	NA	ATSTIRGSGANVLT
TRBJ2-5	TRBV19	NA	TRBD1	ASSEIQGAGQETQY
TRBJ2-7	TRBV11-2	once	NA	ASSLEYTAAYEQY
TRBJ2-7	TRBV27	NA	TRBD2	ASSLRGEGSYEQY
TRBJ2-5	TRBV2	NA	NA	ASSGQRNQETQY
TRBJ2-1	TRBV6-5	NA	NA	ASSYSGLREQF
TRBJ2-6	TRBV2	few	NA	ASRPQANVLT
TRBJ2-2	TRBV15	NA	NA	ATRNWDLTGELF
TRBJ2-7	TRBV28	NA	TRBD1	ASSQTGYEQY
TRBJ1-2	TRBV6-5	NA	NA	ASSSPGTGLGYT
TRBJ2-7	TRBV10-2	once	NA	ASSGGYEQY
TRBJ2-3	TRBV7-6	NA	NA	ASSLQFGSDTQY
TRBJ1-2	TRBV7-2	NA	NA	ASSSHGYGYT
TRBJ2-6	TRBV25-1	NA	NA	ASSVPRSGANVLT
TRBJ2-2	TRBV6-5	NA	TRBD1	ASSYSRTGNTGELF
TRBJ1-4	TRBV6-5	NA	NA	ASRTPSGTRLF
TRBJ1-1	TRBV27	once	NA	ASSKGTEAF
TRBJ2-7	TRBV5-6	NA	NA	ASNWYYSYEQY
TRBJ2-7	TRBV27	NA	TRBD2	ASSPPASGSDEQY
TRBJ1-2	TRBV9	NA	NA	ASSVGTEQYYGYT
TRBJ2-7	TRBV5-1	NA	NA	ASSLSPGGEQY
TRBJ1-3	TRBV6-1	NA	TRBD1	ASSEAWTGGALSGNTIY
TRBJ1-1	TRBV19	NA	NA	ASSTQGDTEAF
TRBJ1-4	TRBV11-2	NA	TRBD1	ASSTDRGEKLF
TRBJ2-5	TRBV6-4	few	TRBD2	ASSEGSGSRETQY